This T cell receptor beta chain was obtained from a study of shared clonotypes between healthy human individuals (dated by TCRdb to about 2020). Turning to the overall study: The cohort comprised two women and a few men aged 18 to 49 years. For each donor, CD4 naive and CD4 memory were each run on three plates, CD8 naive on two plates, and CD8 memory on one plate. To estimate repertoire size and how much clonotypes are shared between individuals, the study performed deep sequencing of blood TCR repertoires from about five healthy adults. To increase sequencing depth and limit assay-specific biases, different laboratories used diverse techniques to prepare libraries and sequence TCR repertoires. Leukapheresis yielded between about 0.9 and 9.5 billion PBMCs per donor. Points the paper makes about the study in general: Sampling was restricted to blood, and TCR repertoires in tissues likely differ from the TCR repertoires found in blood. Because the study included only a small number of donors, the genetic and exposure-history diversity represented was limited. Estimated clonotype richness was generally larger for naive than for memory subsets. Compared with non-shared clonotypes, clonotypes shared by all four sorted-subset donors had higher generation probabilities. Incomplete sequencing was indicated by rarefaction of sorted-subset datasets, despite the large sequencing depth. Sharing across several donors was observed for about 5% of naive CD4, about 4% of naive CD8, 2% to 2.5% of memory CD4, and around 0.44% of memory CD8 clonotypes. Pairwise subsampling indicated that sequencing depth was expected to affect the degree of clonotype sharing among donors.

The donors were healthy, HIV-negative adults who had no recently reported acute infections or vaccinations. All donors were Caucasian adults living in Nashville, Tennessee, USA. CD4+ T cells were enriched through magnetic negative selection, after which naive cells were positively selected on CD45RA and the remaining negative fraction served as the memory subset. After blood collection by leukapheresis, PBMCs were isolated using Ficoll-Histopaque density gradient centrifugation and then cryopreserved in the vapor phase of liquid nitrogen. Analytical flow cytometry was used to check the purity and quantity of every magnetically sorted T cell population. Genomic DNA was isolated from every sorted fraction and measured by UV absorbance on a Nanodrop 2000c. Counted from cysteine to phenylalanine, this CDR3 has 16 amino acids. The kept DNA is CDR3 alone, 48 bases in frame from the first base. V loses 0 bases, J loses 2 bases, and the germline ends lie 14 bases apart. CDR1 and CDR2, per the germline V gene, are MNHEY and SVGAGI.

Using the deep immunoSEQ assay, TCR CDR3 regions were amplified from genomic DNA by multiplex PCR. Genomic DNA extracted from each cell subset was distributed evenly over all wells of several immunoSEQ 96-well plates, and each plate served as one replicate. Each replicate PCR for sorted subsets received roughly 200 ng genomic DNA, equal to roughly 29,000 T cell genomes. Purified libraries were measured with a Qubit 3.0 fluorometer, size-checked on a Bioanalyzer 2100, and measured again with the KAPA Library Quantification kit. Every immunoSEQ 96-well plate was sequenced on a separate single-read 150-cycle Illumina NextSeq 550 flow cell. The source study handled its data this way. The immunoSEQ output contained only junctional sequences without quality scores, so filtering could not match that applied to full-length reads. Sequences were annotated with PyIR, a Python wrapper for IgBLAST v1.9, using IMGT germline references to assign V/J genes and CDR3. Reads were filtered out if the reads had weak V/J assignments (E-value above 1e-6), no CDR3, stop codons, out-of-frame junctions, or ambiguous translated residues. V3J clonotypes were defined by identical inferred V gene, J gene, and CDR3 amino acid sequence. The percentage overlap between two repertoires was calculated by dividing the number of shared unique clonotypes by the size of the smaller repertoire. Repertoire richness was assessed with RTK rarefaction, the Chao1 estimator, and Recon v2.1 estimates of unobserved clonotypes. OLGA was used to compute generation probabilities for all TCRbeta clonotypes that the gDNA method yielded from a few donors. TCRdb retrieved this table from immuneACCESS and kept in-frame rearrangements only. Not all clones are present; in checked studies, unresolved V genes account for under half, and no reason is known for the remainder. The DNA gave D and trimming, while V, J and clone size come from that table. Recorded for this sample are about 180,000 clones; roughly 93% of them occurred a single time. The ten largest clones add up to around 0.072% of the sample.

Notes on this clone: There is no known antigen for this receptor. The input lacks base qualities; no much larger clone sits a single base away.

This sequence originates from a woman in her 30s in good health. Sequencing input: naive CD4+ T cells sorted from blood. Reading the label with the study, this specimen's cell subset or site is: CD45RA+ positively selected. Recombination connected TRBV6-5 to TRBJ2-7; matching of 6 bases hints at TRBD1 as the D gene. The bases are TGTGCCAGCAGTTACTCTTATGCAGGGGCAACCTACGAGCAGTACTTC. This translates into CASSYSYAGATYEQYF.